This is a list of T cell receptor beta chains from one sample in a study of immune evolution from preneoplasia to lung adenocarcinoma. The repertoire was sequenced with immunoSEQ multiplex PCR; TCRdb's copy has only in-frame clones and lacks some. This table has 3,200 or so clones, about 83% appearing once. The sequenced sample consisted of FFPE adjacent normal lung tissue. Every receptor here comes from an older person with lung adenocarcinoma. Each CDR3 is given without its conserved first and last residue. A row's size may be missing; if present it is once, few, many or a size class.

abundance	v_gene	CDR3aa
.	TRBV29-1	SGTTGGETQY
.	TRBV7-9	ASSLDSAYEQY
once	TRBV7-2	ASSSRTSGRNEQF
.	TRBV28	ASSRDRSDSGNTIY
.	TRBV25-1	ASSELRQGIYNEQF
.	TRBV19	ASSVRATGELF
.	TRBV9	ASSVGADNTGELF
few	TRBV4-1	ASRQGGEAF
.	TRBV5-1	ASSSTTSGSTDTQY
.	TRBV6-6	ASIPSSRVHEQY
.	TRBV19	ASSIHLDKDYEQY
.	TRBV30	AGIGTGGREQY
.	TRBV11-2	ASSLGTTEQF
.	TRBV5-4	ASSYPAGAEYGYT
.	TRBV28	ASSFRDRGHLETQY
.	TRBV9	ASSVQPDSLKNEQF
.	TRBV10-2	ASRSQGNTEAF
.	TRBV2	ASRLDRGITGELF
.	TRBV18	ASSPPVETQY
.	TRBV7-6	ASSFGGPIPSEQY
few	TRBV7-6	ASSTGQQLAGYNEQF
.	TRBV5-1	ATRQGDNEKLF
.	TRBV18	ASGASRNEQF
.	TRBV4-1	ASSQDLLAGRYEQY
.	TRBV5-1	ASRSRAQETQY
.	TRBV6-5	ASSDSPLH
.	TRBV2	ASSKTASNTEAF
.	TRBV20-1	SAGTNQPQH
.	TRBV9	ASSVAVGGLAGAGELF
.	TRBV6-6	ASSYGTREGETQY
.	TRBV30	AWKGSGNTIY
.	TRBV27	ASSPGPNQETQY
.	TRBV6-1	ASSEASAGQLWDTGELF
.	TRBV2	ASSGYEKLF
.	TRBV7-9	ASSFGDLGNTEAF
.	TRBV10-3	AISEEGSTDTQY
.	TRBV29-1	SVLGDGLWEAQY
.	TRBV30	AWSPLGMVGYEQY
.	TRBV27	ASSPPGADTQY
.	TRBV2	ASSEEETGGSKLF
.	TRBV28	ASSVRGEVTDTQY
.	TRBV9	ASSAGQGALNTEAF
.	TRBV9	ASSPSGGGLGEKLF
.	TRBV5-6	ASSSLASGRLGTDTQY